This T cell receptor (beta chain) was obtained from a study of T cells in Graves' hyperthyroidism and ophthalmopathy (dated by TCRdb to the late 2010s). Some background on the complete study: Peripheral blood samples were taken at initial diagnosis, before any treatment was given. To identify TCR V-J signatures that set the groups apart, the researchers used a discovery cohort of about a hundred patients, made up of around 42 with Graves' ophthalmopathy and 57 with stable Graves' hyperthyroidism. Prospective prediction of ophthalmopathy was tested in an independent validation cohort of approximately 19 hyperthyroidism patients and 15 to 17 patients who later progressed to ophthalmopathy. The 100 discovery patients were divided at random into training and test sets in a 7:3 ratio. In addition, the study compared T-cell repertoires in thyroid tissue and in blood from roughly 6 Graves' hyperthyroidism patients. Following sampling, methimazole starting at 30 mg daily was given to hyperthyroidism patients, and high-dose intravenous methylprednisolone was given to ophthalmopathy patients. The paper reports TCR Vbeta CDR3 sequencing of approximately 140 peripheral blood samples: over 40 ophthalmopathy, roughly 74 hyperthyroidism and roughly 17 progressor patients. The paper's findings and limits, for the study overall: Ophthalmopathy was separated from stable hyperthyroidism by a 13 V-J signature model, with approximately 85% sensitivity and about 81% specificity obtained in cross-validation and 80%/75% obtained in testing. In validation, the model predicted progression to ophthalmopathy with roughly 70% sensitivity and less than 80% specificity, a median of approximately 6.7 months before onset. Blood samples also contained most of the expanded thyroid clonotypes (frequency above 0.001), which suggests that blood repertoires may reflect thyroid immune responses. No statistical method was used to fix the sample size in advance, and group allocation was not hidden from the investigators.

Stable Graves' hyperthyroidism was defined as the absence of progression to ophthalmopathy over 18 months of follow-up. Hyperthyroidism patients were newly diagnosed, had a disease duration of under 2 months, and were aged 18 to 65 years. Exclusion was applied to patients with uncontrolled infections, other autoimmune diseases, pregnancy or lactation. Diagnoses relied on clinical symptoms, serum thyroxine and TRAb, thyroid ultrasound and orbital computed tomography. Ficoll-Paque density gradient centrifugation was used to isolate PBMCs from around 10 ml of fresh peripheral blood. Total RNA was extracted using Trizol reagent, and RNA quality was assessed on an Agilent 2100 Bioanalyzer. The TCR beta CDR3 regions were amplified from RNA transcripts. For the first round of RT-PCR on the TCR CDR3, the HTBI primer set was used together with the Qiagen OneStep RT-PCR kit. Libraries were constructed in a second round of multiplex PCR, after which size selection and purification were carried out. Libraries were sequenced paired-end with 100 bp reads on an Illumina HiSeq2000. Turning to the authors' computational methods: Raw data were processed with SOAPnuke, discarding reads with adapters, uncalled bases, mean Phred below 15, or no exact constant-primer or identifier match. High-quality paired reads were merged with COPE v1.2.5, and unique nucleotide sequences were defined as clonotypes. Clonotypes were aligned to IMGT TRBV, TRBD and TRBJ reference segments using MiTCR v1.1. The analysis was restricted to V-J combinations with a frequency above 0.0001, which together covered roughly 99% of the repertoires. A TCS score was defined as the ratio of F50 (clonal expansion) to E x V (chaos), with BLOSUM62-based TCRdist applied between CDR3 peptides within each V-J. Welch's t-statistics and random forest reduced fewer than 600 V-J features to under 15, which were used in a naive Bayes classifier (R e1071). The public reads were reanalyzed by TCRdb: fastp trimming at Q25, MiXCR alignment, in-frame beta chains only. When rows share a CDR3 protein, they turn into one entry using the most common DNA and genes. The V and J calls reflect TCRdb's pipeline rather than the authors' work. The sample records about 480,000 distinct CDR3 sequences, 13% to 15% of which are singletons. The ten largest make up around 17% of the sample.

Comment on this clonotype: Its antigen specificity is not known. Given a much more abundant clone one base away, this may be a read error.

CDR1 MNHEY and CDR2 SVGAGI were looked up in the germline V gene. Trimming accounts for 2 bases at V and 3 bases at J, while the number of junction bases matched to no gene is 8. The CDR3 covers 16 residues, taking in both the cysteine and the phenylalanine. This entry keeps only the CDR3 DNA: 48 bases, framed from base 1. The sample comprised blood. The clonotype originates from a woman between 18 and 30 years old with Graves' hyperthyroidism. The chain employs TRBV6-5 and TRBJ1-1, with TRBD1 matching 8 junction bases. The DNA is as follows: TGTGCCAGCAGTTACGGATTGACAGGGGCGGACACTGAAGCTTTCTTT. This sequence encodes CASSYGLTGADTEAFF.